This T cell receptor (beta chain) was profiled in a study of glioma-infiltrating T cells after dendritic cell vaccination. Looking at the study overall: Treatment, given 2003 to 2012, was autologous tumor lysate-pulsed dendritic cell vaccination.

Documented time point: after dendritic cell vaccination, including at tumor progression/relapse. No glioblastoma patient carried an isocitrate dehydrogenase mutation. The immunoSEQ assay amplified TCRB CDR3 from up to roughly 2 ug DNA. Primers: 60 V beta forward and 13 J beta reverse. TCRdb's copy holds only in-frame clones and misses some; the assay was immunoSEQ multiplex PCR. The sample comprises approximately 91,000 clones, roughly 77% of which are singletons, and approximately 2% rests with the top ten. There are 13 residues in the CDR3. Trimming removed 1 base from V and 5 bases from J, with 9 bases in between. The germline gives CDR1 SGHRS, CDR2 YFSETQ.

The chain carries TRBV5-1 and TRBJ1-2; D not certain. The sample consisted of blood, taken after dendritic cell vaccination. The receptor was isolated from a human donor with glioblastoma. CDR3 loop: CASSLSQMYGYTF. CDR3 DNA: TGCGCCAGCAGCTTGTCGCAGATGTATGGCTACACCTTC.